The clone carrying this T cell receptor beta chain was observed a handful of times. Here immunoSEQ multiplex PCR was the method, and the copy in TCRdb shows in-frame clones only, minus some. The data contain 95,000 to 150,000 clones, about 80% of them singletons. This CDR3 has 19 amino acids. The germline V gene encodes CDR1 SGHTA and CDR2 FQGNSA. V was clipped by 0 bases and J by 2 bases; unmatched bases: 7. The source of the sample is a study of blood T cell repertoires in COVID-19. The V gene is TRBV7-2, the J gene TRBJ2-1; 13 bases map to TRBD2. Sequences were obtained from peripheral blood. The TCR was taken from a human donor in a cohort sampled during active COVID-19. The CDR3 bases are TGTGCCAGCAGCTTAGCAGGGACTAGCGGGGTGGGGGCCTACAATGAGCAGTTCTTC. It translates to CASSLAGTSGVGAYNEQFF.